Sequencing of this T cell receptor (beta chain) was carried out in a study of naive and memory T cell subsets. Many counts were recorded for this clonotype. Its antigen is unknown. Ligated cDNA underwent four rounds of PCR with nested alpha and beta constant region primers and SP2. TCRdb re-derived calls from the 5' RACE reads in MiXCR, one entry per CDR3 protein. The data show approximately 30,000 distinct CDR3 sequences, about a sixth seen once. With V trimmed by 5 bases and J by 5 bases, 10 bases remained unmatched. Germline lookup yields CDR1 SQVTM and CDR2 ANQGSEA. The CDR3 contains 14 residues. Study-level findings and limits: This RNA-based method may be sensitive to activation-related transcript changes.

The library had UMIs added by 3' ligation of an oligonucleotide to TCR cDNA. V is TRBV29-1 and J is TRBJ2-7, with 9 bases matching TRBD1. This TCR came from a female donor in good health. In DNA form, the CDR3 reads TGCAGCGTTACCACCGGGACAGGGTTCCACGAGCAGTACTTC. Translation gives CSVTTGTGFHEQYF.